These 19 T cell receptor beta chains share one sample of origin, sequenced in a study of T cells after yellow fever vaccination. A single record per CDR3 protein comes from TCRdb applying MiXCR to the 5' RACE reads. The sample consists of about 250,000 distinct CDR3 sequences, about 3.7% of them appearing once. The sequenced sample was PBMCs, obtained 15 days after the yellow fever booster vaccination. Receptors were obtained from a man aged 18 to 29 who received the YFV17D yellow fever vaccine.

This clonotype was detected many times. This sequence joins TRBV18 and TRBJ2-5, with D possibly TRBD1 on 6 matching bases. Germline-derived CDR1 and CDR2 are KGHSH and LQKENI. Trimming pared 4 bases from V and 5 bases from J, leaving 14 bases between. This CDR3 is built from 14 residues. The CDR3 spells CASSLPDSLETQYF. The CDR3 region has the DNA TGTGCCAGCTCACTCCCGGACAGTTTGGAGACCCAGTACTTC.

There are many counts of this clonotype. The chain uses TRBV6-6 and TRBJ1-5; D may be TRBD1 (6 bases). The CDR3 spans 15 residues. Trimming removed 11 bases from V and 1 base from J, with 18 bases in between. The germline V gene encodes CDR1 MNHNY and CDR2 SVGAGI (reference sequence). Here the CDR3 DNA reads TGTGCCTGTCGTTCTGAGGGGGTGAGCAATCAGCCCCAGCATTTT. Its protein is CACRSEGVSNQPQHF.

Many counts were recorded for this clonotype. This sequence joins TRBV5-6 and TRBJ2-7; the D is unclear. Trimming removed 0 bases at V and 1 base at J, with 11 bases between. The CDR3 spans 15 residues. Germline CDR1 SGHDT, CDR2 YYEEEE. Here the CDR3 DNA reads TGTGCCAGCAGCTTGGGTATTTCGGCATCCTACGAGCAGTACGTC. Protein: CASSLGISASYEQYV.

This clonotype was counted many times. V and J are TRBV5-1 and TRBJ1-1, with a possible D match to TRBD1 (5 bases). Per germline, CDR1 SGHRS and CDR2 YFSETQ. The V and J ends lost 2 bases and 1 base respectively, with 12 bases between them. The CDR3 sequence is 15 residues long. DNA for the CDR3: TGCGCCAGCAGCTTCGCGACAGCTACGAACACTGAAGCTTTCTTT. Encoded protein: CASSFATATNTEAFF.

This clonotype was seen at least ten times. The J gene is TRBJ2-5, the V gene TRBV7-9; TRBD2 matches at 10 bases. Trimming took 5 bases from V and 4 from J; bases not matched to a gene: 1. The CDR3 length is 13 residues. Germline-derived CDR1 and CDR2 are SEHNR and FQNEAQ (reference sequence). The CDR3 DNA follows: TGTGCCAGCAGCCGGACTAGCGGAGAGACCCAGTACTTC. This sequence encodes CASSRTSGETQYF. The whole variable domain, filled in from reference TRBV7-9 and TRBJ2-5, reads DTGVSQNPRHKITKRGQNVTFRCDPISEHNRLYWYRQTLGQGPEFLTYFQNEAQLEKSRLLSDRFSAERPKGSFSTLEIQRTEQGDSAMYLCASSRTSGETQYFGPGTRLLVL.

This clonotype showed up many times. The V gene is TRBV5-1, the J gene TRBJ2-5; TRBD2 agrees at 7 bases. The CDR3 spans 16 residues. In germline, CDR1 is SGHRS, CDR2 YFSETQ. V gave up 2 bases and J gave up 1 base; unmatched junction bases: 8. CDR3 DNA sequence: TGCGCCAGCAGCTTATCGACTAGCTCTGCCCAAGAGACCCAGTACTTC. Translation gives CASSLSTSSAQETQYF.

This clonotype was counted ten times or more. V usage is TRBV5-1 and J usage is TRBJ2-1, with TRBD1 matching 7 bases. CDR3 length: 14 residues. From germline, CDR1 is SGHRS and CDR2 YFSETQ. V trimming: 3 bases; J trimming: 4 bases; junction bases outside the gene matches: 4. The CDR3 region has the DNA TGCGCCAGCAGCTCCGGGACAGTATACAATGAGCAGTTCTTC. It specifies CASSSGTVYNEQFF.

This clonotype has at least ten counts. The rearrangement uses TRBV3-1 and TRBJ2-1, with 13 bases aligning to TRBD2. V lost 4 bases and J lost 3; bases outside the gene matches: 6. This CDR3 region has 17 residues. Germline CDR1 and CDR2: LGHDT and YNNKEL (reference sequence). CDR3 amino acids: CASSLRLAGGLYNEQFF. CDR3 coding DNA: TGTGCCAGCAGCCTTAGACTAGCGGGGGGCCTCTACAATGAGCAGTTCTTC.

This clonotype was observed at least ten times. The chain couples TRBV5-1 to TRBJ2-2; D is undetermined. CDR1 is SGHRS and CDR2 is YFSETQ in the germline V gene. The CDR3 is 15 residues long. Trimming took off 2 bases at V and 1 base at J, with 9 bases between the two ends. CDR3 sequence: CASSFGGRNTGELFF. Written as DNA, the CDR3 is TGCGCCAGCAGCTTCGGCGGACGGAACACCGGGGAGCTGTTTTTT.

This clonotype was counted ten times or more. The rearrangement joins TRBV18 to TRBJ2-7; D remains ambiguous. There are 13 residues in the CDR3. Between the trimmed V and J ends, which lost 2 bases and 6 bases, there was a span of 11 bases. From germline, CDR1 is KGHSH and CDR2 LQKENI. The CDR3 DNA sequence: TGTGCCAGCTCACCAGGTTCAGGTTCCGAGCAGTACGTC. Translation: CASSPGSGSEQYV.

This clonotype was detected many times. The rearrangement uses TRBV20-1 and TRBJ2-1; 8 nucleotides match TRBD1. V lost 5 bases and J lost 5; bases outside the gene matches: 8. Germline V CDR1 and CDR2: DFQATT, SNEGSKA (reference sequence). This CDR3 contains 14 residues. In DNA, the CDR3 is TGCAGTGCTGCGGACAGGGTGAGGAACAATGAGCAGTTCTTC. This encodes CSAADRVRNNEQFF.

This clonotype was seen many times. The chain couples TRBV7-6 to TRBJ1-4; 7 positions agree with TRBD1. V lost 1 base, J lost 5 bases, and 7 bases stayed unmatched. Germline loops: CDR1 SGHVS, CDR2 FNYEAQ. This CDR3 has 16 amino acids. CDR3 DNA sequence: TGTGCCAGCAGCTTAGATGGCACAGGGGAGAATGAAAAACTGTTTTTT. It yields the protein CASSLDGTGENEKLFF.

The V and J genes are TRBV19 and TRBJ2-5; D is unresolved. The CDR3 is made up of 14 amino acids. With 1 base removed from V and 2 bases from J, the gap between germline ends came to 8 bases. Germline V gene lookup returns CDR1 LNHDA and CDR2 SQIVND (reference sequence). The CDR3 sequence: CASSIGDRQETQYF. The CDR3 DNA is TGTGCCAGTAGTATAGGGGATCGGCAAGAGACCCAGTACTTC.

CDR3 sequence reads: CASSLTLGSYNEQFF. The DNA for the CDR3 is TGTGCCAGCAGCCTAACACTAGGTTCCTACAATGAGCAGTTCTTC. V usage is TRBV11-3 and J usage is TRBJ2-1; maybe TRBD2 (5 bases). The V and J ends lost 5 bases and 1 base respectively, with 12 bases between them. Germline V CDR1 and CDR2: SGHNT, YENEEA. CDR3 size: 15 residues. Looking up the rest from reference TRBV11-3 and TRBJ2-1 gives the full variable domain: EAGVVQSPRYKIIEKKQPVAFWCNPISGHNTLYWYLQNLGQGPELLIRYENEEAVDDSQLPKDRFSAERLKGVDSTLKIQPAELGDSAVYLCASSLTLGSYNEQFFGPGTRLTVL.

This clonotype was detected ten times or more. The chain has TRBV5-1 and TRBJ1-1; unclear D gene. The germline gives CDR1 SGHRS, CDR2 YFSETQ. This CDR3 has 14 amino acids. The V gene lost 7 bases and the J gene lost 3 bases, with 16 bases spanning the gap. In DNA, the CDR3 is TGCGCCAGCGGCCTGGGGATATGGGACACTGAAGCTTTCTTT. It codes for CASGLGIWDTEAFF.

This clonotype was seen at least ten times. The chain links TRBV12-3 or TRBV12-4 to TRBJ2-1, with D perhaps matching TRBD2 (6 bases). The CDR3 loop spans 15 amino acids. V was clipped by 5 bases and J by 2 bases, with 13 bases between them. CDR3 sequence (DNA): TGTGCCAGCAGTCCCGGGACTCCGACCTACAATGAGCAGTTCTTC. It yields the protein CASSPGTPTYNEQFF.

In this sample, this clonotype turned up a few times. The chain recombines TRBV12-3 or TRBV12-4 with TRBJ1-4, with D possibly TRBD1 on 6 matching bases. Trimming took 3 bases from V and 0 from J, leaving 11 bases between them. The CDR3 contains 16 residues. CDR3 DNA sequence: TGTGCCAGCAGTTTTGACAGGCGCGCAACTAATGAAAAACTGTTTTTT. Translated, it gives CASSFDRRATNEKLFF.

This clonotype was found many times. V is TRBV27 and J is TRBJ2-1, with D possibly being TRBD2 (7 bases). V dropped 2 bases and J dropped 7 bases, with 18 bases sitting between them. CDR3 length: 16 amino acids. Germline V gene sequence: CDR1 MNHEY, CDR2 SMNVEV (reference sequence). CDR3 sequence: CASSLRGGVGRNEQFF. The CDR3 region has the DNA TGTGCCAGCAGTTTAAGGGGGGGGGTCGGGAGGAATGAGCAGTTCTTC.

To note about this clonotype: Since a much larger clone is just one base distant, this may be a read error. The chain employs TRBV5-1 and TRBJ2-3; D may be TRBD2 (6 bases). The CDR3 has 14 amino acids. Germline V gene sequence: CDR1 SGHRS, CDR2 YFSETQ. V was trimmed by 4 bases and J by 5 bases, leaving 14 bases between them. This CDR3 reads CASSIGTCRDTQYF. The CDR3 DNA is TGCGCCAGCAGCATCGGGACTTGCAGAGATACGCAGTATTTT.